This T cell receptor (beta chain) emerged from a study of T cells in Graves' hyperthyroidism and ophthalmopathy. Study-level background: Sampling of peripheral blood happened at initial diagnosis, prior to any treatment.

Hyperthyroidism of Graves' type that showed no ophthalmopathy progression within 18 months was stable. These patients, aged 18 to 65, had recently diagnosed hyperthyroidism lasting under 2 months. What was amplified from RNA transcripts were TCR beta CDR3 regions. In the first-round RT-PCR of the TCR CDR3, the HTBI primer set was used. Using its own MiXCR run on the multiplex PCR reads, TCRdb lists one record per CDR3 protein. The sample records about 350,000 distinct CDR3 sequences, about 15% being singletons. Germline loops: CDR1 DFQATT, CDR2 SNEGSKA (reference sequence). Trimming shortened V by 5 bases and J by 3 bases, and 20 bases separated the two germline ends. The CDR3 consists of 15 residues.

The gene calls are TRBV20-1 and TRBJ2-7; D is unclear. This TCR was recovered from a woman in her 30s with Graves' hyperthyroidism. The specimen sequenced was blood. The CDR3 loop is CSACNGDSTNYEQYF. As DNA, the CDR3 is TGCAGTGCTTGTAATGGCGACTCGACCAACTACGAGCAGTACTTC.